Following are 22 T cell receptor beta chains from one sample sequenced in a study of blood T cells in healthy people across ages. Sample-barcoded 5' priming and a J-beta primer mix drove a second PCR of about 7 to 11 cycles. TCRdb processed the 5' RACE reads anew with MiXCR; each CDR3 protein has one entry. The table shows 760,000 or so distinct CDR3 sequences, with around 25% occurring only once. These data were also reused for a study on T cells of mothers and their children.

Source material: blood. The receptors stem from a boy aged 5 to 17 in good health.

The chain links TRBV28 to TRBJ2-6; 7 bases match TRBD1. The CDR3 covers 14 residues. Trimming removed 2 bases from V and 7 bases from J; junction bases left unmatched: 2. Germline CDR1 MDHEN, CDR2 SYDVKM. CDR3 protein: CASSLGTVANVLTF. The CDR3 DNA sequence: TGTGCCAGCAGTTTAGGGACAGTCGCCAACGTCCTGACTTTC.

The gene calls are TRBV7-3 and TRBJ2-1; D perhaps matches TRBD1 (5 bases). Gene TRBJ2-7 matches the end of the DNA better, so the J call may be wrong. CDR3 length equals 15 residues. Germline CDR1 reads SGHTA; CDR2 reads FQGTGA. CDR3 loop: CASSDTGVSRYEQYF. CDR3 nucleotides: TGTGCCAGCAGCGATACAGGTGTTAGTCGCTACGAGCAGTACTTC.

This clonotype has just a few counts. One end of the junction fails to match germline, which may point to a read error. V and J are TRBV10-3 and TRBJ2-5; D is ambiguous. CDR3 length equals 12 residues. The V gene's germline CDR1 is ENHRY and CDR2 SYGVKD. The CDR3 DNA reads as TGCGCCATCAGTGAAACACAAGAGACCCAGTACTTC. Translating gives CAISETQETQYF.

The chain uses TRBV25-1 and TRBJ1-4; no definite D call. The V end lost 3 bases, the J end lost 6 bases, and 5 bases lay between the germline ends. CDR1 is MGHDK and CDR2 is SYGVNS in the germline V gene. This CDR3 comprises 12 residues. The CDR3 coding sequence is TGTGCCAGCAGTGAGTCGGATGAAAAACTGTTTTTT. Encoded protein: CASSESDEKLFF.

On this clonotype itself: Mismatch with germline at one junction end may stem from a read error. This chain joins TRBV5-6 and TRBJ2-7; D gene unclear. The CDR3 is 14 residues long. Germline V CDR1 and CDR2: SGHDT, YYEEEE. This CDR3 is CAGSLRVTAYEQYF. DNA of the CDR3: TGTGCCGGCAGCTTAAGGGTAACTGCCTACGAGCAGTACTTC.

The gene calls are TRBV7-3 and TRBJ1-6, with D maybe TRBD1 (5 bases). The length of the CDR3 is 13 residues. V was cut by 5 bases and J by 10 bases, with 12 bases left in between. The germline CDR1 and CDR2 sequences are SGHTA and FQGTGA. The CDR3 nucleotides read TGTGCCAGCAGCCCAGCCGGGGCCTCACCCCTCCACTTT. This codes for CASSPAGASPLHF.

The V gene is TRBV28, the J gene TRBJ1-5; possibly TRBD1 for D (5 bases). This CDR3 is 16 amino acids long. Germline V CDR1 and CDR2: MDHEN, SYDVKM. Trimming stripped 3 bases from V and 1 base from J, with 13 bases between. Here the CDR3 reads CASSLVPGMSNQPQHF. For the CDR3, the DNA is TGTGCCAGCAGTTTGGTTCCAGGGATGAGCAATCAGCCCCAGCATTTT.

CDR3 in amino acids: CASSGGVYEQYF. CDR3 in DNA: TGTGCCAGCAGTGGCGGGGTGTACGAGCAGTACTTC. V and J are TRBV2 and TRBJ2-5, with a weak D call TRBD2 (6 bases). The DNA matches TRBJ2-7 better at its end, which makes the J call doubtful. CDR3 length equals 12 residues. CDR1 and CDR2 from the germline V gene are SNHLY and FYNNEI.

The rearrangement uses TRBV12-5 and TRBJ2-4; D ambiguous. The length of the CDR3 is 14 residues. Germline assignment: CDR1 LGHNT and CDR2 FRNRAP. With 6 bases removed from V and 8 bases from J, the gap between germline ends came to 17 bases. CDR3 nucleotides: TGTGCTAGTGGCAAACAGTGGCTTGGGGACATTCAGTACTTC. Amino acid sequence: CASGKQWLGDIQYF.

The chain is built from TRBV4-2 and TRBJ2-7; D uncertain. Germline CDR1 and CDR2: LGHNA and YNFKEQ. The CDR3 covers 14 residues. V lost 0 bases and J lost 4, with 10 bases in between. In nucleotides, the CDR3 is TGTGCCAGCAGCCAAGATCTTCTAGGATACGAGCAGTACTTC. Translating it yields CASSQDLLGYEQYF.

The DNA of the CDR3 is TGCAGTGCGCGGGACGGAACCCTGGAGACCCAGTACTTC. Translating it yields CSARDGTLETQYF. The chain couples TRBV20-1 to TRBJ2-5; D may be TRBD2 (6 bases). The germline gives CDR1 DFQATT, CDR2 SNEGSKA (reference sequence). Trimming took 6 bases from V and 5 from J, leaving 16 bases between them. CDR3 length: 13 amino acids.

This clonotype showed up many times. The J gene is TRBJ2-7, the V gene TRBV2, with D possibly matching TRBD1 (5 bases). CDR3 length: 12 amino acids. The V gene's germline CDR1 is SNHLY and CDR2 FYNNEI. V was clipped by 4 bases and J by 3 bases, with 7 bases between them. Here the CDR3 DNA reads TGTGCCAGCAGTGGGGGCGGCTACGAGCAGTACTTC. This translates into CASSGGGYEQYF.

The sample holds many counts of this clonotype. This chain uses TRBV7-3 with TRBJ2-3; 11 bases fit TRBD2. The CDR3 contains 15 residues. CDR1 SGHTA and CDR2 FQGTGA come from the germline V gene. J lost 0 bases, V lost 5 bases, and 1 base had no gene match. The CDR3 coding sequence is TGTGCCAGCAGCCCTAGCGGGGGGAGCACAGATACGCAGTATTTT. Encoded protein: CASSPSGGSTDTQYF. Complete variable domain (other parts from reference TRBV7-3 and TRBJ2-3): GAGVSQTPSNKVTEKGKYVELRCDPISGHTALYWYRQSLGQGPEFLIYFQGTGAADDSGLPNDRFFAVRPEGSVSTLKIQRTERGDSAVYLCASSPSGGSTDTQYFGPGTRLTVL.

In this sample, this clonotype turned up once. This sequence joins TRBV4-3 and TRBJ2-3, with 7 bases identical to TRBD1. CDR3 size: 16 residues. Germline V lookup: CDR1 LGHNA, CDR2 YSLEER. The trim removed 0 bases at V and 6 bases at J, leaving 9 bases unmatched. DNA of the CDR3: TGCGCCAGCAGCCAAGATGGACAGGTAGTGGAGGATACGCAGTATTTT. As protein: CASSQDGQVVEDTQYF.

This sequence joins TRBV3-1 and TRBJ2-7; 9 nucleotides match TRBD2. The CDR3 spans 14 residues. The V gene's germline CDR1 is LGHDT and CDR2 YNNKEL (reference sequence). V shed 2 bases, J shed 3 bases, and the junction held 2 bases outside the gene matches. The CDR3 loop reads CASSQSSGNYEQYF. In DNA form, the CDR3 reads TGTGCCAGCAGCCAATCTAGCGGGAACTACGAGCAGTACTTC.

The chain employs TRBV20-1 and TRBJ2-5; 7 positions match TRBD1. This CDR3 is 15 amino acids long. Germline V lookup: CDR1 DFQATT, CDR2 SNEGSKA (reference sequence). J gave up 3 bases and V 0 bases, and 7 bases lay outside the gene matches. This CDR3 is CSAREWLQGKETQYF. In nucleotides, the CDR3 is TGCAGTGCTAGAGAGTGGCTACAGGGGAAAGAGACCCAGTACTTC.

CDR3 bases: TGCAGTGCTAGAGATCAGGGAGTACCCCTAAATGAGCAGTTCTTC. As protein: CSARDQGVPLNEQFF. The gene calls are TRBV20-1 and TRBJ2-7, with D possibly called TRBD1 or TRBD2 (5 bases each). The J call is uncertain, as TRBJ2-1 better fits the DNA end. CDR1 and CDR2 from the germline V gene are DFQATT and SNEGSKA (reference sequence). This CDR3 spans 15 amino acids.

This clonotype came up a few times. The chain couples TRBV7-2 to TRBJ2-5; D uncertain. The germline V gene has CDR1 SGHTA and CDR2 FQGNSA. This CDR3 spans 14 amino acids. Deletions cut 0 bases from V and 4 bases from J, with 9 bases between. The CDR3 region is CASSLATARETQYF. The CDR3 DNA sequence: TGTGCCAGCAGCTTAGCCACGGCCCGAGAGACCCAGTACTTC. The variable domain in full, with the rest retrieved from reference TRBV7-2 and TRBJ2-5, is GAGVSQSPSNKVTEKGKDVELRCDPISGHTALYWYRQSLGQGLEFLIYFQGNSAPDKSGLPSDRFSAERTGGSVSTLTIQRTQQEDSAVYLCASSLATARETQYFGPGTRLLVL.

V and J are TRBV20-1 and TRBJ2-4; D is perhaps TRBD2 (7 bases). V was pared by 1 base and J by 9 bases, with 16 bases between. Germline V gene data show CDR1 as DFQATT and CDR2 as SNEGSKA (reference sequence). The CDR3 sequence is 14 residues long. CDR3 sequence: CSARVASGGGIQYF. The CDR3 bases are TGCAGTGCTAGAGTGGCTAGCGGAGGGGGCATTCAGTACTTC.

J is TRBJ2-3 and V is TRBV6-5, with a weak D call TRBD2 (6 bases). CDR3 size: 15 residues. Germline values: CDR1 MNHEY, CDR2 SVGAGI. The V end was cut by 2 bases, the J end by 4 bases, with 13 bases between. Here the CDR3 reads CASSYAREQADTQYF. The CDR3 bases are TGTGCCAGCAGTTACGCGCGGGAACAAGCAGATACGCAGTATTTT.

V gene TRBV12-3 or TRBV12-4 combines with J gene TRBJ2-7; D tentatively reads TRBD1 or TRBD2 (5 bases each). The V and J ends lost 4 bases and 0 bases respectively, with 7 bases between them. This CDR3 region has 13 residues. The CDR3 loop is CASSWDASYEQYF. CDR3 bases: TGTGCCAGCAGTTGGGACGCCTCCTACGAGCAGTACTTC.

This clonotype was observed many times. The V and J genes are TRBV27 and TRBJ2-5, with 11 nucleotides matching TRBD2. Trimming cost V 3 bases and J 9 bases; bases outside gene matches: 9. Germline loops: CDR1 MNHEY, CDR2 SMNVEV (reference sequence). The length of the CDR3 is 15 residues. The CDR3 sequence is CASSFSTSGASAQYF. The CDR3 bases are TGTGCCAGCAGTTTTTCGACTAGCGGGGCCTCGGCCCAGTACTTC.